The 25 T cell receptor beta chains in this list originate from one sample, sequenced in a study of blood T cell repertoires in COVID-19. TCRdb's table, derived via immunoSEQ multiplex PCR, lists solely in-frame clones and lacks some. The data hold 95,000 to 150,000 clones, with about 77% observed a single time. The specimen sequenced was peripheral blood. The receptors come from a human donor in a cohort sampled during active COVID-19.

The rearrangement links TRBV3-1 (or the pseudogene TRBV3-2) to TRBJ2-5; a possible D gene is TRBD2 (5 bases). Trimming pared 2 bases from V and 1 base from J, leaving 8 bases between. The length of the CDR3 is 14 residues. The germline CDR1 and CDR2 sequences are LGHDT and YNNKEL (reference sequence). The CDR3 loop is CASSQRGGQETQYF. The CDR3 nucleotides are TGTGCCAGCAGCCAACGCGGAGGCCAAGAGACCCAGTACTTC.

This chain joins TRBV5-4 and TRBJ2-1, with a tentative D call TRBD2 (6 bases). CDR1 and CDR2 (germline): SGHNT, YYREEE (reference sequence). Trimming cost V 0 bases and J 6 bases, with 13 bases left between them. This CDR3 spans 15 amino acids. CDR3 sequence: CASSLGLGSTNEQFF. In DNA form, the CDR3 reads TGTGCCAGCAGCTTGGGACTAGGGTCCACCAATGAGCAGTTCTTC.

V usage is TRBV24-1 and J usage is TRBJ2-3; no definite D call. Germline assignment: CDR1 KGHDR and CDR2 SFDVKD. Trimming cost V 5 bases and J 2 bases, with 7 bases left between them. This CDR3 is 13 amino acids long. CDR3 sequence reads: CATSGSSTDTQYF. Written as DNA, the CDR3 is TGTGCCACCAGTGGTAGCTCCACAGATACGCAGTATTTT.

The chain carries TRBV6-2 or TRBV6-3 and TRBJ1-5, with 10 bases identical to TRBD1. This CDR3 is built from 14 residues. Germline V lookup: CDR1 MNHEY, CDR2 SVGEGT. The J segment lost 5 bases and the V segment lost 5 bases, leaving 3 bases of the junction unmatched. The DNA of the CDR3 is TGTGCCAGCAGTCCGGGACAGGGGCATCAGCCCCAGCATTTT. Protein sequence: CASSPGQGHQPQHF.

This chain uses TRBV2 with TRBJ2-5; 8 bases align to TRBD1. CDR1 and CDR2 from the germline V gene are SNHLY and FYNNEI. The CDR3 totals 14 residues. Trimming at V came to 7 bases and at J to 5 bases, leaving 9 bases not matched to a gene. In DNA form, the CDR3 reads TGTGCCAGCACCAAGACAGGGGCAGACGAGACCCAGTACTTC. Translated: CASTKTGADETQYF. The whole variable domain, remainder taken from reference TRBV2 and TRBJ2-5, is EPEVTQTPSHQVTQMGQEVILRCVPISNHLYFYWYRQILGQKVEFLVSFYNNEISEKSEIFDDQFSVERPDGSNFTLKIRSTKLEDSAMYFCASTKTGADETQYFGPGTRLLVL.

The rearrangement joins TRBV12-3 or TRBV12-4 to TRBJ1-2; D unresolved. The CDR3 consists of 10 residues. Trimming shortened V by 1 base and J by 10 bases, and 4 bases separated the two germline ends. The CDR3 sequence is CASSLVDYTF. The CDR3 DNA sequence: TGTGCCAGCAGTTTAGTAGACTACACCTTC.

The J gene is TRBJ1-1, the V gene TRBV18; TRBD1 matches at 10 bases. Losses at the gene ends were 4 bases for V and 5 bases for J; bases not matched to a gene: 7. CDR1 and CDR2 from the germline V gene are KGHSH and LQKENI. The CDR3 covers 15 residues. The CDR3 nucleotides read TGTGCCAGCTCACTTCGGACAGGGGGGGAGACTGAAGCTTTCTTT. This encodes CASSLRTGGETEAFF.

The CDR3 loop reads CASSLYRDPSNEKLFF. Written as DNA, the CDR3 is TGTGCCAGCAGCTTATACAGGGATCCCTCTAATGAAAAACTGTTTTTT. The rearrangement uses TRBV7-9 and TRBJ1-4, with a tentative D call TRBD1 (6 bases). Looked up from germline, CDR1 is SEHNR and CDR2 is FQNEAQ (reference sequence). Trimming pared 2 bases from V and 3 bases from J, leaving 13 bases between. The CDR3 length is 16 residues.

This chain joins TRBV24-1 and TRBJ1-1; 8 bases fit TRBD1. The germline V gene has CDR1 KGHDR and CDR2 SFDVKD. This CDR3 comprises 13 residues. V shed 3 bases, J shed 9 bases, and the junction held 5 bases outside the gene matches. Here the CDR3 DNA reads TGTGCCACCAGTGATGGGGACAGGAAGAAAGCTTTCTTT. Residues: CATSDGDRKKAFF.

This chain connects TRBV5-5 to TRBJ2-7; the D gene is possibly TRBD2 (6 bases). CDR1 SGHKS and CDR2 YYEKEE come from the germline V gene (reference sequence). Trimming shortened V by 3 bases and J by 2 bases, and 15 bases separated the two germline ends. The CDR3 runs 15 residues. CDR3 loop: CASSSARRGTYEQYF. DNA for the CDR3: TGTGCCAGCAGCTCGGCCCGCCGGGGGACCTACGAGCAGTACTTC. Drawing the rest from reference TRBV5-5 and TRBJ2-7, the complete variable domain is DAGVTQSPTHLIKTRGQQVTLRCSPISGHKSVSWYQQVLGQGPQFIFQYYEKEERGRGNFPDRFSARQFPNYSSELNVNALLLGDSALYLCASSSARRGTYEQYFGPGTRLTVT.

CDR3 sequence: CASSDSSTGELFF. The CDR3 bases are TGTGCCAGCAGTGACTCGAGCACCGGGGAGCTGTTTTTT. The chain carries TRBV6-4 and TRBJ2-2; D call uncertain. CDR3 length: 13 amino acids. In germline, CDR1 is MRHNA, CDR2 SNTAGT. The V end was cut by 0 bases, the J end by 4 bases, with 3 bases between.

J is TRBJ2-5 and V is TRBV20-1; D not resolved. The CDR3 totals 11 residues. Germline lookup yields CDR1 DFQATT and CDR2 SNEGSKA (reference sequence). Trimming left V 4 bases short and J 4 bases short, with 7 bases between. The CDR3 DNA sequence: TGCAGTGCTACCCCCGGAGAGACCCAGTACTTC. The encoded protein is CSATPGETQYF.

The CDR3 DNA is TGTGCCAGCTACCGGCCAGGGGGCGCTTATCACTATGGCTACACCTTC. Translating gives CASYRPGGAYHYGYTF. This rearrangement joins TRBV28 to TRBJ1-2; 8 nucleotides match TRBD1. Germline-derived CDR1 and CDR2 are MDHEN and SYDVKM. This CDR3 region has 16 residues. The V gene end was trimmed by 8 bases and the J gene end by 3 bases; junction bases not matched to a gene: 14.

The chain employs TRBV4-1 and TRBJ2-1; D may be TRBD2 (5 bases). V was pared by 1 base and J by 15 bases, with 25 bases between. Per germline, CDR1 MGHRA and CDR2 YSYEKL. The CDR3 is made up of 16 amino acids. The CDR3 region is CASSQGPVQRESRPFF. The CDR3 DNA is TGCGCCAGCAGCCAAGGGCCTGTCCAAAGGGAGTCCCGTCCGTTCTTC.

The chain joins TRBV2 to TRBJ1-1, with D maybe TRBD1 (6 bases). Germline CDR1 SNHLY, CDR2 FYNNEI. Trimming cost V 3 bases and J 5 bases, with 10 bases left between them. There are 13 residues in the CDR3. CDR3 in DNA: TGTGCCAGCAGTGAGGACAGTAGTACTGAAGCTTTCTTT. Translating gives CASSEDSSTEAFF. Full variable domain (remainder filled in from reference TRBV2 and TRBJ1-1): EPEVTQTPSHQVTQMGQEVILRCVPISNHLYFYWYRQILGQKVEFLVSFYNNEISEKSEIFDDQFSVERPDGSNFTLKIRSTKLEDSAMYFCASSEDSSTEAFFGQGTRLTVV.

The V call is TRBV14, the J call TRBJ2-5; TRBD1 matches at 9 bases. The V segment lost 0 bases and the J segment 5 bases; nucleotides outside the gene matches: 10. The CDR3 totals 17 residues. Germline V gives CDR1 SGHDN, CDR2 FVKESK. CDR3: CASSQDGRDRVYETQYF. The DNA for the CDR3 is TGTGCCAGCAGCCAAGATGGCCGGGACAGGGTTTACGAGACCCAGTACTTC.

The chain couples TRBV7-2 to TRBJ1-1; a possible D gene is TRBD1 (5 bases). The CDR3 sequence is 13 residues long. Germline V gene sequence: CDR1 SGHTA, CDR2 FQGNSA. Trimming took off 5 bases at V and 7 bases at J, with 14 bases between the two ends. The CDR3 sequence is CASSRTREGEAFF. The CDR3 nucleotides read TGTGCCAGCAGCAGAACCAGGGAGGGTGAAGCTTTCTTT.

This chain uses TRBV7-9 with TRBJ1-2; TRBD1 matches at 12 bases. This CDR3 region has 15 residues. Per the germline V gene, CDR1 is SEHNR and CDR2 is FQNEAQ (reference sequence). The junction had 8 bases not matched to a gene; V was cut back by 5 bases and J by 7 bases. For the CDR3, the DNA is TGTGCCAGCAGCCCACCGGGACAGGGGGCCGTTGGCTACACCTTC. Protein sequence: CASSPPGQGAVGYTF. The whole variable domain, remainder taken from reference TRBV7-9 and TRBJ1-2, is DTGVSQNPRHKITKRGQNVTFRCDPISEHNRLYWYRQTLGQGPEFLTYFQNEAQLEKSRLLSDRFSAERPKGSFSTLEIQRTEQGDSAMYLCASSPPGQGAVGYTFGSGTRLTVV.

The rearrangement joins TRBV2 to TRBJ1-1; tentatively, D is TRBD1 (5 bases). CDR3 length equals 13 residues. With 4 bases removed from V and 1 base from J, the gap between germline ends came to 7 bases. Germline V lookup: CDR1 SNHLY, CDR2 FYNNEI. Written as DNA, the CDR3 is TGTGCCAGCAGTGCCGGGGGGAACACTGAAGCTTTCTTT. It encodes CASSAGGNTEAFF.

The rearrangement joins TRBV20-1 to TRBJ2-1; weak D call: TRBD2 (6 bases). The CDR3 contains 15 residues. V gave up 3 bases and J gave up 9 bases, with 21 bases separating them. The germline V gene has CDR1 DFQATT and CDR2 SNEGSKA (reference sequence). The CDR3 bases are TGCAGTGCTAGTCCGTTTAACGGCGGGGACTCTGAGCAGTTCTTC. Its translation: CSASPFNGGDSEQFF.

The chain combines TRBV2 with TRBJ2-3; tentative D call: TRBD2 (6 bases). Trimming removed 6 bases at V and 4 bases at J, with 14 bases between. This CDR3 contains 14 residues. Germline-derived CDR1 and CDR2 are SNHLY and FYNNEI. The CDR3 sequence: CASSRQGGADTQYF. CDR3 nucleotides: TGTGCCAGCAGCAGGCAGGGCGGGGCAGATACGCAGTATTTT.

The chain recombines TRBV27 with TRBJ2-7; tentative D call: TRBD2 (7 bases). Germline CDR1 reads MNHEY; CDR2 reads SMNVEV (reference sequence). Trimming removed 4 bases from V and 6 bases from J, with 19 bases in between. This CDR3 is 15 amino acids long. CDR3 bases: TGTGCCAGCAGTTCCCCCGCGAGGGGGGGGTCCGAGCAGTACTTC. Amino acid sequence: CASSSPARGGSEQYF.

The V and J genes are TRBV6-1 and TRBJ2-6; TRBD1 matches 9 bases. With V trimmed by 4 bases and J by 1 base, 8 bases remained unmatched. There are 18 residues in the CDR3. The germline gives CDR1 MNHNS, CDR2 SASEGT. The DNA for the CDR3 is TGTGCCAGCAGTGCCACCGGGACAGGGAGTTCTGGGGCCAACGTCCTGACTTTC. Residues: CASSATGTGSSGANVLTF.

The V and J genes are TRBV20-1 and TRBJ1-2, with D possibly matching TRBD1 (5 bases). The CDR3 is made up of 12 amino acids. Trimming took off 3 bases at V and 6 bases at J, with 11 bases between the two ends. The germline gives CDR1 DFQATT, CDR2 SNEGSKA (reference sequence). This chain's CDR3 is CSASWGGNGYTF. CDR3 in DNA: TGCAGTGCTAGTTGGGGGGGGAATGGCTACACCTTC.

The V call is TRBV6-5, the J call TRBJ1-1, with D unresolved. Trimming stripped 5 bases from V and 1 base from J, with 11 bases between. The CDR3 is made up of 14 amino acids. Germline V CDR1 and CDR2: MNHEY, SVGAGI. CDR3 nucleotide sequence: TGTGCCAGCAGTCCCGACATTTGGAACACTGAAGCTTTCTTT. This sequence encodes CASSPDIWNTEAFF.